The following is a T cell receptor beta chain sequence with its context. Its antigen is unknown. Treatment defined: oral pan-JAK inhibitor, 5-10 mg twice daily. PBMCs yielded sorted CD4+ and CD8+ T cells. RNA, once extracted, was reverse transcribed into cDNA for use as the sequencing template. The table came from immunoSEQ multiplex PCR; TCRdb's copy has only in-frame clones and leaves some out. Of a few hundred thousand clones in the sample, around 57% were seen once. This entry comes from a study of CD8+ T cells in alopecia areata. General study findings and limits: Scalp clonality and expanded CD8+ clones among the top 100 fell significantly with tofacitinib. Tofacitinib did not eliminate many expanded lesional clones from scalp or blood.

The V and J ends lost 4 bases and 2 bases respectively, with 4 bases between them. Germline lookup yields CDR1 SGHRS and CDR2 YFSETQ. The CDR3 totals 13 residues. The TCR comes from a human donor with alopecia areata. V usage is TRBV5-1 and J usage is TRBJ2-6; D unclear. Material: CD4+ T cells sorted from blood, obtained at week 4, from a patient treated with tofacitinib. This chain's CDR3 is CASSATGANVLTF. The CDR3 nucleotides read TGCGCCAGCAGCGCAACTGGGGCCAACGTCCTGACTTTC.